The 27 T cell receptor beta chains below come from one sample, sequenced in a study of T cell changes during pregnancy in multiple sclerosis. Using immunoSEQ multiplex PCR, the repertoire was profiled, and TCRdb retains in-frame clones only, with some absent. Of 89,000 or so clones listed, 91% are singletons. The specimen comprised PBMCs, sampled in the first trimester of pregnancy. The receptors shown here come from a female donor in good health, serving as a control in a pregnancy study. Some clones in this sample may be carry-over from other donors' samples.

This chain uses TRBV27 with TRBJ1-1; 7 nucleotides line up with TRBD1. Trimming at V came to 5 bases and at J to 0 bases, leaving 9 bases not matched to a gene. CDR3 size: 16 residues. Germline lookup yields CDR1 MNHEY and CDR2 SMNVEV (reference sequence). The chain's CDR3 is CASSEGTDLMNTEAFF. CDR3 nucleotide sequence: TGTGCCAGCAGTGAAGGGACAGACCTAATGAACACTGAAGCTTTCTTT.

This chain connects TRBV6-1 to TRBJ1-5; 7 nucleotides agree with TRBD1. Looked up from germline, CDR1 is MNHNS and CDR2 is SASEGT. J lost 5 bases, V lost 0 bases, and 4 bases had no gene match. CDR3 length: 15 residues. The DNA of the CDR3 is TGTGCCAGCAGTGAAGCCGCGACAGGGTATCAGCCCCAGCATTTT. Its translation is CASSEAATGYQPQHF.

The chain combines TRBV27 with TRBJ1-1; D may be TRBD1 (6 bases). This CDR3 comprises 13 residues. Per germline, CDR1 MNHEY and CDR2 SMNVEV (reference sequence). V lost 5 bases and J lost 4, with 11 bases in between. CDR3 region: CASSPGTRTEAFF. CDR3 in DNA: TGTGCCAGCAGTCCTGGGACACGCACTGAAGCTTTCTTT.

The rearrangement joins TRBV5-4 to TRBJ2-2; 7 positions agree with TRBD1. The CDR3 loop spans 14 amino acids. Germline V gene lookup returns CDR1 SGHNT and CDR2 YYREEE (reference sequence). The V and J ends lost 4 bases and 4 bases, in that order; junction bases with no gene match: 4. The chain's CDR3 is CASSRQGPTGELFF. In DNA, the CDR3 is TGTGCCAGCAGCCGACAGGGACCCACCGGGGAGCTGTTTTTT. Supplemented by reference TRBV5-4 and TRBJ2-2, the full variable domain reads ETGVTQSPTHLIKTRGQQVTLRCSSQSGHNTVSWYQQALGQGPQFIFQYYREEENGRGNFPPRFSGLQFPNYSSELNVNALELDDSALYLCASSRQGPTGELFFGEGSRLTVL.

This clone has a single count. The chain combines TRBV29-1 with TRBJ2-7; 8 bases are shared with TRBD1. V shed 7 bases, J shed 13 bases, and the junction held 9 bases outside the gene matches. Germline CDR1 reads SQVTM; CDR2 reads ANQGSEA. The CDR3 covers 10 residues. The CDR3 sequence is CSASLDRVYF. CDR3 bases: TGCAGCGCCTCCTTGGACAGGGTTTACTTC.

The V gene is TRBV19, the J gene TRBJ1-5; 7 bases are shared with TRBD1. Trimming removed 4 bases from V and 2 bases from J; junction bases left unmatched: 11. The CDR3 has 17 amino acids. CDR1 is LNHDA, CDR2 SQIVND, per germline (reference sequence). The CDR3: CASSNRGPVDGNQPQHF. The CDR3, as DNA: TGTGCCAGTAGTAACAGGGGCCCCGTTGATGGCAATCAGCCCCAGCATTTT.

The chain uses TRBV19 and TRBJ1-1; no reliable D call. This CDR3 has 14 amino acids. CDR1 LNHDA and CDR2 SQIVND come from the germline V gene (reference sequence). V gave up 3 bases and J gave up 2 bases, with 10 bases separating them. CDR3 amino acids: CASSIWAANTEAFF. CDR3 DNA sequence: TGTGCCAGTAGTATTTGGGCAGCCAACACTGAAGCTTTCTTT.

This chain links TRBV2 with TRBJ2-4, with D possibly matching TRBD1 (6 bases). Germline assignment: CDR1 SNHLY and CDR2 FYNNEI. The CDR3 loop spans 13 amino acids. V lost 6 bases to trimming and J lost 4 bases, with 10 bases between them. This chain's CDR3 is CASSRTVKNIQYF. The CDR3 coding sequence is TGTGCCAGCAGCCGGACAGTAAAAAACATTCAGTACTTC.

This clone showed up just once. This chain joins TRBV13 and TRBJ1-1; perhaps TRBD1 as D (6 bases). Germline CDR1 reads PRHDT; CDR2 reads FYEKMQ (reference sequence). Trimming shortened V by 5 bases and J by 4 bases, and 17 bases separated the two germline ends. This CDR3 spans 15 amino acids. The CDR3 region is CASSPELGAGTEAFF. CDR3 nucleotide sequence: TGTGCCAGCAGCCCAGAGTTGGGGGCCGGCACTGAAGCTTTCTTT.

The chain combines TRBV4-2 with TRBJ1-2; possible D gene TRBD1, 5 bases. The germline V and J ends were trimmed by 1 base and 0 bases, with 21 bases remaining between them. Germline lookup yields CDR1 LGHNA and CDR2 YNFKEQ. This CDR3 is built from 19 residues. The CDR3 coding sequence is TGTGCCAGCAGCCAAGGTACAGGCCTCAAGTGGCCAGCTAACTATGGCTACACCTTC. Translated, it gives CASSQGTGLKWPANYGYTF.

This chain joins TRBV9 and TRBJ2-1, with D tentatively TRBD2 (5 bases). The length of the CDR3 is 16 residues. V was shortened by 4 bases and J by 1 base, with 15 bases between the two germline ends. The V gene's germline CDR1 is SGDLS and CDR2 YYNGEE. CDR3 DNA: TGTGCCAGCAGCCAAGGCGGAGCGGCGTCCTACAATGAGCAGTTCTTC. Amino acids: CASSQGGAASYNEQFF. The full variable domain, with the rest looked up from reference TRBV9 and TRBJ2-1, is DSGVTQTPKHLITATGQRVTLRCSPRSGDLSVYWYQQSLDQGLQFLIQYYNGEERAKGNILERFSAQQFPDLHSELNLSSLELGDSALYFCASSQGGAASYNEQFFGPGTRLTVL.

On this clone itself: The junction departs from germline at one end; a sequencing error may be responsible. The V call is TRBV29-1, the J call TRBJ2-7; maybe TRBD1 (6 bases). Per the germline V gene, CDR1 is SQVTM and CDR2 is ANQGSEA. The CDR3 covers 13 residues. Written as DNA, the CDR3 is TGCAGCGTTGATCGAGGGGGAGCCGGGACACTTGTATTC. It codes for CSVDRGGAGTLVF.

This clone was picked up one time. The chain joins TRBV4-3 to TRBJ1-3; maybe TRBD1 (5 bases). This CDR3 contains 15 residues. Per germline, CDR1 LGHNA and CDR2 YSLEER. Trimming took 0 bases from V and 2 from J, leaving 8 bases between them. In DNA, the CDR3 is TGCGCCAGCAGCCAAGATCCCAGGGCTGGAAACACCATATATTTT. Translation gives CASSQDPRAGNTIYF.

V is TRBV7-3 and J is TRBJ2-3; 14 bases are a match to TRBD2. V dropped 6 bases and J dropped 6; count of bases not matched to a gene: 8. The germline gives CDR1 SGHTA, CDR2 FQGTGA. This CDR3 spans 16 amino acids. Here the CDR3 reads CASRPPGLAGADTQYF. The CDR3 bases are TGTGCCAGCAGGCCTCCGGGACTAGCGGGAGCCGATACGCAGTATTTT.

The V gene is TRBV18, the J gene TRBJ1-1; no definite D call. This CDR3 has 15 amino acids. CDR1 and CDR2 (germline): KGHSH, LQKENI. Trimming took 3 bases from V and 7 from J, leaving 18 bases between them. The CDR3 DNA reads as TGTGCCAGCTCACCTCTCCGGGCCCCGGAGGTTGAAGCTTTCTTT. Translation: CASSPLRAPEVEAFF.

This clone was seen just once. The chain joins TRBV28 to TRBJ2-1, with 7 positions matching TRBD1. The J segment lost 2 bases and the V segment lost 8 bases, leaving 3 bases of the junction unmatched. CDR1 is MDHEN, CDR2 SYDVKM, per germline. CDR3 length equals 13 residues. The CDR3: CASRDRAYNEQFF. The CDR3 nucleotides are TGTGCCAGCCGTGACAGGGCCTACAATGAGCAGTTCTTC.

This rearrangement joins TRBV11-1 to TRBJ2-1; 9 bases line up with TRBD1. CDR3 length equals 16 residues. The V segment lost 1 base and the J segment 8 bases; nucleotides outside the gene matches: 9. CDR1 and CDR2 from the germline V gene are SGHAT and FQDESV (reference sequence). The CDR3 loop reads CASSLEGRTGVDEQFF. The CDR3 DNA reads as TGTGCCAGCAGCTTAGAGGGGCGGACAGGGGTAGATGAGCAGTTCTTC. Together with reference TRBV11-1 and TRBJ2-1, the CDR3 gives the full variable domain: EAEVAQSPRYKITEKSQAVAFWCDPISGHATLYWYRQILGQGPELLVQFQDESVVDDSQLPKDRFSAERLKGVDSTLKIQPAELGDSAMYLCASSLEGRTGVDEQFFGPGTRLTVL.

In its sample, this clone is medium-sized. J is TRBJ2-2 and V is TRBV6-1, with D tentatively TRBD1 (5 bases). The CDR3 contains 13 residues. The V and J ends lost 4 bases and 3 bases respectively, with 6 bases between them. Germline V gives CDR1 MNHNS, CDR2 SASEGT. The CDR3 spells CASSARDTGELFF. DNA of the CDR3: TGTGCCAGCAGTGCCAGGGACACCGGGGAGCTGTTTTTT.

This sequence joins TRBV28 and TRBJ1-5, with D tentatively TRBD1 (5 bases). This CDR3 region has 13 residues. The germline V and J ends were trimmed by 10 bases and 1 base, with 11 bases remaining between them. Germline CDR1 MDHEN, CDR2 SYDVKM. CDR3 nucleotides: TGTGCCACCCGGGGGATAAGCAATCAGCCCCAGCATTTT. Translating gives CATRGISNQPQHF. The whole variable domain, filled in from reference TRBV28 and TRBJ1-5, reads DVKVTQSSRYLVKRTGEKVFLECVQDMDHENMFWYRQDPGLGLRLIYFSYDVKMKEKGDIPEGYSVSREKKERFSLILESASTNQTSMYLCATRGISNQPQHFGDGTRLSIL.

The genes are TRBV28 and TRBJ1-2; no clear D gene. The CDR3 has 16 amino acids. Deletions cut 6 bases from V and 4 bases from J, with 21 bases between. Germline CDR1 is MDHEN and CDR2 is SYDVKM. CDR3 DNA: TGTGCCAGCAGCCTCCCCGGGAGGGAATGGAGCTATGGCTACACCTTC. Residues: CASSLPGREWSYGYTF.

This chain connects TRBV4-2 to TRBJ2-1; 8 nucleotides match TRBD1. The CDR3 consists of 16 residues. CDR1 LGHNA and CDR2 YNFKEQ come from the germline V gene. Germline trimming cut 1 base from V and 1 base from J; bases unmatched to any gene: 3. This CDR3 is CASSQGQGASYNEQFF. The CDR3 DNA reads TGTGCCAGCAGCCAAGGGCAGGGGGCTTCCTACAATGAGCAGTTCTTC.

For the CDR3, the DNA is TGCGCCAGCAGCAAATCCGTACAGGGCGAGCAGTACTTC. It encodes CASSKSVQGEQYF. The gene calls are TRBV5-1 and TRBJ2-7, with D maybe TRBD1 (6 bases). Trimming pared 4 bases from V and 6 bases from J, leaving 14 bases between. Germline values: CDR1 SGHRS, CDR2 YFSETQ. This CDR3 is 13 amino acids long.

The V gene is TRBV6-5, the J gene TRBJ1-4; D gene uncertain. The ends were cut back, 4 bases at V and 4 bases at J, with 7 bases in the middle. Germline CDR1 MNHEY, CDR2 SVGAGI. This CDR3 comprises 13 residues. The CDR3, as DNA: TGTGCCAGCAGTTGGTCCAGTAATGAAAAACTGTTTTTT. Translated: CASSWSSNEKLFF.

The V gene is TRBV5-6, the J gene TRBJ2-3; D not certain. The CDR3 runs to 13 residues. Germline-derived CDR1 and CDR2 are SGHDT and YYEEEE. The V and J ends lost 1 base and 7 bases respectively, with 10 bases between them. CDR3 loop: CASSLFTRNTQYF. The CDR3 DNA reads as TGTGCCAGCAGCTTGTTCACGCGAAATACGCAGTATTTT.

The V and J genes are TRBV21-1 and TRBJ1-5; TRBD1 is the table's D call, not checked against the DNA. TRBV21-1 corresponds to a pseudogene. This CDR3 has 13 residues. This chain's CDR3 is CASSKHSGWPQHF. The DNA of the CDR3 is TGTGCCAGCAGCAAGCACAGTGGTTGGCCCCAGCATTTT.

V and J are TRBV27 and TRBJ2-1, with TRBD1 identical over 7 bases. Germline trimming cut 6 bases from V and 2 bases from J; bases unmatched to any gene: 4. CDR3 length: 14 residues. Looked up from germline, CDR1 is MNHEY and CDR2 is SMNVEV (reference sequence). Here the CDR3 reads CASRLGTAYNEQFF. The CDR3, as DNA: TGTGCCAGCAGACTTGGGACAGCCTACAATGAGCAGTTCTTC.

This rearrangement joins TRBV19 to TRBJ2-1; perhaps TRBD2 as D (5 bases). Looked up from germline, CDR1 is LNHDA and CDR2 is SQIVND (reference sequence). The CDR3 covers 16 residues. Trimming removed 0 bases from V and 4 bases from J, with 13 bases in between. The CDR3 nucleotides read TGTGCCAGTAGTATAGAATTCGGGAACCCATACAATGAGCAGTTCTTC. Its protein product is CASSIEFGNPYNEQFF.